Below are 18 T cell receptor beta chains sequenced from a single sample in a study of chemoradiotherapy in HPV16-positive cancers. Here immunoSEQ multiplex PCR was the method, and the copy in TCRdb shows in-frame clones only, minus some. The repertoire holds 20,000 to 30,000 clones, with roughly 94% as singletons. This material was obtained from a patient who underwent chemoradiotherapy. The receptor source for this set is a human donor with HPV-associated anogenital cancer.

The rearrangement links TRBV5-6 to TRBJ2-3; no clear D gene. The CDR3 is made up of 13 amino acids. Trimming shortened V by 3 bases and J by 1 base, and 6 bases separated the two germline ends. Germline V lookup: CDR1 SGHDT, CDR2 YYEEEE. The CDR3: CASSYEGTDTQYF. The DNA of the CDR3 is TGTGCCAGCAGCTACGAGGGCACAGATACGCAGTATTTT.

The chain uses TRBV28 and TRBJ1-1; tentative D call: TRBD1 (5 bases). The length of the CDR3 is 14 residues. Germline CDR1 and CDR2: MDHEN and SYDVKM. V was trimmed by 5 bases and J by 8 bases, leaving 18 bases between them. The CDR3 is CASSLRQSSREAFF. The DNA for the CDR3 is TGTGCCAGCAGTCTAAGACAGTCTTCGAGGGAAGCTTTCTTT. The full variable domain, its missing parts supplied by reference TRBV28 and TRBJ1-1, is DVKVTQSSRYLVKRTGEKVFLECVQDMDHENMFWYRQDPGLGLRLIYFSYDVKMKEKGDIPEGYSVSREKKERFSLILESASTNQTSMYLCASSLRQSSREAFFGQGTRLTVV.

The chain combines TRBV7-6 with TRBJ2-3, with D possibly being TRBD2 (6 bases). Germline V gene lookup returns CDR1 SGHVS and CDR2 FNYEAQ. The CDR3 covers 18 residues. Trimming shortened V by 2 bases and J by 4 bases, and 22 bases separated the two germline ends. The CDR3 nucleotides read TGTGCCAGCAGCTTAACATTATCGAGCCGGGAGTGGCCAGATACGCAGTATTTT. Translating gives CASSLTLSSREWPDTQYF.

The V and J genes are TRBV5-8 and TRBJ1-1; D is ambiguous. The V and J ends lost 1 base and 4 bases respectively, with 8 bases between them. CDR1 is SGHTS and CDR2 is YDEGEE in the germline V gene. The CDR3 is 13 amino acids. CDR3 region: CASSLIPGTEAFF. The CDR3 DNA follows: TGTGCCAGCAGCTTGATTCCGGGCACTGAAGCTTTCTTT.

The chain uses TRBV7-2 and TRBJ2-2, with D perhaps TRBD1 (6 bases). Between the trimmed V and J ends, which lost 5 bases and 8 bases, there was a span of 18 bases. Germline assignment: CDR1 SGHTA and CDR2 FQGNSA. CDR3 length: 15 amino acids. CDR3 loop: CASSLQADTGGELFF. DNA of the CDR3: TGTGCCAGCAGCCTCCAAGCGGATACAGGGGGGGAGCTGTTTTTT.

J is TRBJ1-3 and V is TRBV5-1, with D hard to call. This CDR3 is built from 15 residues. Germline V gives CDR1 SGHRS, CDR2 YFSETQ. V lost 0 bases and J 0 bases, leaving 7 bases between the germline ends. The CDR3 loop reads CASSLGVVSGNTIYF. In DNA, the CDR3 is TGCGCCAGCAGCTTGGGAGTGGTCTCTGGAAACACCATATATTTT.

This clone was detected a few times. The CDR3: CASSLARTGEGYTF. Here the CDR3 DNA reads TGCGCCAGCAGCTTGGCCCGCACAGGGGAGGGCTACACCTTC. The rearrangement uses TRBV5-1 and TRBJ1-2, with 7 bases fitting TRBD1. J gave up 8 bases and V 0 bases, and 7 bases lay outside the gene matches. Germline-derived CDR1 and CDR2 are SGHRS and YFSETQ. The CDR3 totals 14 residues. The full variable domain, completed using reference TRBV5-1 and TRBJ1-2, is KAGVTQTPRYLIKTRGQQVTLSCSPISGHRSVSWYQQTPGQGLQFLFEYFSETQRNKGNFPGRFSGRQFSNSRSEMNVSTLELGDSALYLCASSLARTGEGYTFGSGTRLTVV.

The chain uses TRBV5-6 and TRBJ1-1; 8 bases map to TRBD1. Per germline, CDR1 SGHDT and CDR2 YYEEEE. After removal of 4 bases from V and 1 base from J, the junction contained 15 bases not matched to a gene. The CDR3 runs 18 residues. The CDR3 here is CASSKRTGKRSQNTEAFF. The CDR3 bases are TGTGCCAGCAGCAAACGGACAGGGAAACGATCCCAGAACACTGAAGCTTTCTTT. Combining the CDR3 with reference TRBV5-6 and TRBJ1-1 gives the whole variable domain DAGVTQSPTHLIKTRGQQVTLRCSPKSGHDTVSWYQQALGQGPQFIFQYYEEEERQRGNFPDRFSGHQFPNYSSELNVNALLLGDSALYLCASSKRTGKRSQNTEAFFGQGTRLTVV.

The CDR3 region has the DNA TGCGCCAGCAGCTTACAGGGACGGGCCGGGGAGCTGTTTTTT. Translated: CASSLQGRAGELFF. The V call is TRBV5-1, the J call TRBJ2-2, with TRBD1 as a possible D gene (6 bases). The V gene's germline CDR1 is SGHRS and CDR2 YFSETQ. V gave up 2 bases and J gave up 6 bases, with 11 bases separating them. The CDR3 extends over 14 amino acids.

This clone showed up just once. The chain couples TRBV6-5 to TRBJ2-2; possible D gene TRBD1, 6 bases. The germline CDR1 and CDR2 sequences are MNHEY and SVGAGI. The CDR3 loop spans 15 amino acids. V gave up 4 bases and J gave up 6 bases, with 15 bases separating them. The chain's CDR3 is CASSFRYRVPGELFF. The CDR3 bases are TGTGCCAGCAGTTTCCGTTACAGGGTTCCCGGGGAGCTGTTTTTT.

J is TRBJ1-5 and V is TRBV28, with D possibly TRBD1 on 5 matching bases. This CDR3 is built from 15 residues. The germline gives CDR1 MDHEN, CDR2 SYDVKM. With 2 bases removed from V and 1 base from J, the gap between germline ends came to 9 bases. The CDR3: CASSLTGGSNQPQHF. In DNA form, the CDR3 reads TGTGCCAGCAGTTTAACAGGAGGCAGCAATCAGCCCCAGCATTTT.

The CDR3 here is CASSLLAGAANIQYF. As DNA, the CDR3 is TGTGCCAGCAGCTTGCTAGCGGGAGCCGCCAACATTCAGTACTTC. The chain joins TRBV5-6 to TRBJ2-4; TRBD2 aligns across 10 bases. The ends lost 1 base at V and 7 bases at J; junction bases unmatched: 5. The CDR3 runs to 15 residues. Per germline, CDR1 SGHDT and CDR2 YYEEEE.

The V gene is TRBV6-5, the J gene TRBJ1-1; no clear D. V dropped 5 bases and J dropped 0 bases, with 10 bases sitting between them. The CDR3 is made up of 14 amino acids. Germline values: CDR1 MNHEY, CDR2 SVGAGI. This CDR3 is CASSGEGLNTEAFF. CDR3 coding DNA: TGTGCCAGCAGTGGCGAAGGCTTGAACACTGAAGCTTTCTTT.

The chain uses TRBV11-2 and TRBJ2-2; no clear D. This CDR3 region has 15 residues. Per germline, CDR1 SGHAT and CDR2 FQNNGV. Between the trimmed V and J ends, which lost 1 base and 5 bases, there was a span of 11 bases. DNA of the CDR3: TGTGCCAGCAGCTTAGTCGGCCGGGCAACCGGGGAGCTGTTTTTT. Residues: CASSLVGRATGELFF.

The CDR3 is CASSVSGGELFF. The CDR3 DNA reads as TGTGCCAGCAGCGTCTCAGGGGGGGAGCTGTTTTTT. The chain couples TRBV9 to TRBJ2-2; the D gene is possibly TRBD1 (5 bases). V was pared by 2 bases and J by 8 bases, with 7 bases between. The CDR3 is made up of 12 amino acids. Per the germline V gene, CDR1 is SGDLS and CDR2 is YYNGEE.

The chain couples TRBV7-2 to TRBJ2-2; D gene uncertain. Trimming removed 1 base at V and 4 bases at J, with 7 bases between. Germline V gene data show CDR1 as SGHTA and CDR2 as FQGNSA. This CDR3 has 14 residues. CDR3 DNA sequence: TGTGCCAGCAGCTTAGTAACAGCCACCGGGGAGCTGTTTTTT. It specifies CASSLVTATGELFF.

This clone has a single count. The CDR3 DNA sequence: TGTGCCAGCGGGGGACTAGCGGGAGGGAACACCGGGGAGCTGTTTTTT. Amino acid sequence: CASGGLAGGNTGELFF. The gene calls are TRBV7-2 and TRBJ2-2, with TRBD2 identical over 15 bases. The length of the CDR3 is 16 residues. Germline V gene sequence: CDR1 SGHTA, CDR2 FQGNSA. V shed 8 bases and J 1 base; nucleotides not matched to a gene: 2.

This clone was found once. V gene TRBV9 combines with J gene TRBJ1-1; D perhaps matches TRBD1 (5 bases). Germline loops: CDR1 SGDLS, CDR2 YYNGEE. V lost 3 bases and J 4 bases, leaving 16 bases between the germline ends. The CDR3 spans 15 residues. The CDR3 bases are TGTGCCAGCAGCGCAGCCGGGACGAGGGGCACTGAAGCTTTCTTT. It translates to CASSAAGTRGTEAFF.